These 9 T cell receptor beta chains came from one sample sequenced in a study of blood T cell repertoires in COVID-19 (TCRdb year 2020). Library creation used the immunoSEQ multiplex PCR assay. In its TCRdb copy, this immuneACCESS table keeps in-frame sequences only and misses some clones. Where compared with another copy, unresolved V genes explain less than half of these, and the others have no known cause. Here the sample has 47,000 or so clones; roughly 79% occur a single time. Of the sample, under 25% falls within the top ten clones. Sequences were obtained from peripheral blood. These receptors originate from an elderly woman with COVID-19, enrolled during active disease.

This clone was recorded once. This chain joins TRBV18 and TRBJ1-2, with D perhaps matching TRBD1 (5 bases). Trimming took 0 bases from V and 5 from J, leaving 22 bases between them. Germline V gives CDR1 KGHSH, CDR2 LQKENI. The CDR3 spans 18 residues. DNA of the CDR3: TGTGCCAGCTCACCACCGAACGCCGAGGGACTCCTCCATTATGGCTACACCTTC. Amino acid sequence: CASSPPNAEGLLHYGYTF.

The CDR3 DNA reads as TGTGCCAGCACCCGGCGGACGGAGGCAGACACCATATATTTT. Translation: CASTRRTEADTIYF. V usage is TRBV7-9 and J usage is TRBJ1-3; no reliable D call. Trimming cost V 7 bases and J 8 bases, with 18 bases left between them. CDR3 length: 14 amino acids. Germline CDR1 is SEHNR and CDR2 is FQNEAQ (reference sequence).

The chain links TRBV20-1 to TRBJ2-2; 8 bases are a match to TRBD1. Trimming removed 3 bases from V and 1 base from J; junction bases left unmatched: 4. The CDR3 has 15 residues. Per germline, CDR1 DFQATT and CDR2 SNEGSKA (reference sequence). CDR3 loop: CSASTGGQNTGELFF. The CDR3 bases are TGCAGTGCTAGTACAGGGGGGCAGAACACCGGGGAGCTGTTTTTT.

This clone was seen just once. This chain joins TRBV6-5 and TRBJ1-4; TRBD1 is a possible D gene (5 bases). Germline V lookup: CDR1 MNHEY, CDR2 SVGAGI. The CDR3 runs 15 residues. V was trimmed by 0 bases and J by 4 bases, leaving 9 bases between them. The DNA of the CDR3 is TGTGCCAGCAGTTACTCGGGGGGTCTTAATGAAAAACTGTTTTTT. Translated, it gives CASSYSGGLNEKLFF.

This clone was picked up one time. This rearrangement joins TRBV14 to TRBJ2-1; TRBD2 is a possible D gene (5 bases). V lost 4 bases to trimming and J lost 8 bases, with 21 bases between them. Looked up from germline, CDR1 is SGHDN and CDR2 is FVKESK. This CDR3 is built from 16 residues. DNA of the CDR3: TGTGCCAGCAGCCTCCTTAGCGTGAGTATGTCGGATGAGCAGTTCTTC. Protein: CASSLLSVSMSDEQFF.

The V gene is TRBV14, the J gene TRBJ2-7; D remains unclear. Germline V lookup: CDR1 SGHDN, CDR2 FVKESK. V was trimmed by 2 bases and J by 5 bases, leaving 10 bases between them. The CDR3 totals 13 residues. The CDR3 region has the DNA TGTGCCAGCAGCCAATCGGCGGTCCACGAGCAGTACTTC. This codes for CASSQSAVHEQYF.

This sequence joins TRBV7-3 and TRBJ2-1; D remains ambiguous. CDR1 SGHTA and CDR2 FQGTGA come from the germline V gene. The CDR3 has 13 residues. V dropped 1 base and J dropped 5 bases, with 6 bases sitting between them. The CDR3 sequence: CASSLRANNEQFF. For the CDR3, the DNA is TGTGCCAGCAGCTTAAGGGCTAACAATGAGCAGTTCTTC.

The J gene is TRBJ2-2, the V gene TRBV7-2; 8 bases agree with TRBD2. The J segment lost 6 bases and the V segment lost 6 bases, leaving 9 bases of the junction unmatched. The CDR3 is made up of 15 amino acids. Germline V CDR1 and CDR2: SGHTA, FQGNSA. The CDR3 protein is CASRLEAGGSGELFF. The CDR3, as DNA: TGTGCCAGCAGGTTGGAGGCGGGAGGTTCCGGGGAGCTGTTTTTT.

This clone has a handful of counts. This chain connects TRBV19 to TRBJ1-5, with D hard to call. Trimming took 3 bases from V and 4 from J, leaving 10 bases between them. CDR3 size: 14 residues. Germline V lookup: CDR1 LNHDA, CDR2 SQIVND (reference sequence). The CDR3 sequence: CASSILHENQPQHF. The CDR3 nucleotides read TGTGCCAGTAGTATCCTTCATGAGAATCAGCCCCAGCATTTT.